The clone carrying this T cell receptor beta chain was counted once. Antigen specificity is unknown. V shed 1 base, J shed 4 bases, and the junction held 2 bases outside the gene matches. The CDR3 covers 15 residues. CDR1 and CDR2 from the germline V gene are SGHAT and FQNNGV. Clones were read by immunoSEQ multiplex PCR, and TCRdb kept only the in-frame ones, dropping some. The repertoire holds about 64,000 clones, with more than 70% as singletons. This sample is part of a study of Tregs in tolerant kidney transplant recipients. The study's findings and limits: The small number of patients limits these findings pending further validation.

Mixed chimerism was transient after nonmyeloablative marrow transplants from related graft donors. Unstimulated Tregs (CD4+CD25+CD127-) and CD4+CD25- non-Tregs were sorted from PBMCs. This TCR was recovered from a human patient who received a combined kidney and bone marrow transplant. Some T cells may originate from the graft donor. This specimen was CD4+ T cells from blood (PBMCs), taken 6 months after the transplant. V and J are TRBV11-2 and TRBJ2-2; TRBD2 matches at 8 bases. CDR3 region: CASSLVSGTTGELFF. CDR3 in DNA: TGTGCCAGCAGCTTAGTTAGCGGGACCACCGGGGAGCTGTTTTTT.